The text below deals with one TCR beta chain. This sample stems from a study of blood T cell repertoires in COVID-19. Seattle's cohort entered during active infection and was followed longitudinally. The junction had 10 bases not matched to a gene; V was cut back by 1 base and J by 8 bases. In germline, CDR1 is SEHNR, CDR2 FQNEAQ (reference sequence). The CDR3 covers 16 residues. The authors' processing: For nucleated cells, counts were estimated from reference gene primer amplification. TCRdb's copy holds only in-frame clones and misses some; the assay was immunoSEQ multiplex PCR. V and J calls plus clone size are reproduced from that table; the DNA served to infer D and trimming. The sample records about 270,000 clones, about four fifths being singletons.

Input material: peripheral blood. The clonotype originates from a human donor with COVID-19, enrolled during active disease. The donor label of this sample is uncertain. The chain recombines TRBV7-9 with TRBJ1-2; 10 nucleotides match TRBD1. The CDR3: CASSLEGGQGMSGYTF. As DNA, the CDR3 is TGTGCCAGCAGCTTAGAGGGGGGACAGGGGATGTCCGGCTACACCTTC.